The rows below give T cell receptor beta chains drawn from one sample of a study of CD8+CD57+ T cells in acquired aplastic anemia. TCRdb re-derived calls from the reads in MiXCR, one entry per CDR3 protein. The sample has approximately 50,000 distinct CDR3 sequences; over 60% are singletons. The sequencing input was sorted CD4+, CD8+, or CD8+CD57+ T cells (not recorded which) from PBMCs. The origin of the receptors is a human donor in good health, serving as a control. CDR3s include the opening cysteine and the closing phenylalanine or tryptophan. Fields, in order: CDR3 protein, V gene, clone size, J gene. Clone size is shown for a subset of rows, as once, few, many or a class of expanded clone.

CASSPRTGPNTEAFF	TRBV11-3	.	TRBJ1-1
CAIGLLAQRNYGYTF	TRBV10-3	.	TRBJ1-2
CASSLRAGPTDTQYF	TRBV11-1	.	TRBJ2-3
CASSIADNNSPLHF	TRBV19	.	TRBJ1-6
CASSIDRQGSEAFF	TRBV19	.	TRBJ1-1
CSVGQGILGTNEKLFF	TRBV20-1	once	TRBJ1-4
CASSQDPQETQYF	TRBV25-1	.	TRBJ2-5
CASSFGLAGNYNEQFF	TRBV5-6	.	TRBJ2-1
CASSQETGRYEQCF	TRBV4-2	once	TRBJ2-7
CASSIGDKRTYEQYF	TRBV19	.	TRBJ2-7
CASSLYPASPLHF	TRBV27	many	TRBJ1-6
CATSSGERRDEQFF	TRBV15	.	TRBJ2-1
CAISESEETQYF	TRBV10-3	.	TRBJ2-5
CASSEYLDSQETQYF	TRBV25-1	many	TRBJ2-5
CASGGSPETQYF	TRBV27	many	TRBJ2-5
CASSPRPEQYF	TRBV7-7	.	TRBJ2-7
CATSDTSGGAYEQFF	TRBV24-1	.	TRBJ2-1
CAISEGGPGANVLTF	TRBV10-3	.	TRBJ2-6
CASTQRGLLNTEAFF	TRBV19	few	TRBJ1-1
CASETGTGQYNSPLHF	TRBV2	.	TRBJ1-6
CSAIPRAGNQPQHF	TRBV20-1	.	TRBJ1-5
CASSLSGNNSPLHF	TRBV7-8	once	TRBJ1-6
CASSERSGGGYEQYF	TRBV19	.	TRBJ2-7
CASSDWGYVNTEAFF	TRBV25-1	once	TRBJ1-1
CATTIRGRRNTEAFF	TRBV24-1	few	TRBJ1-1
CASSIAGDYTEAFF	TRBV19	many	TRBJ1-1
CATSGQAEGDEQYF	TRBV15	.	TRBJ2-7
CAWSGRQGLEAFF	TRBV30	.	TRBJ1-1
CAGMGQPNQPQHF	TRBV2	.	TRBJ1-5